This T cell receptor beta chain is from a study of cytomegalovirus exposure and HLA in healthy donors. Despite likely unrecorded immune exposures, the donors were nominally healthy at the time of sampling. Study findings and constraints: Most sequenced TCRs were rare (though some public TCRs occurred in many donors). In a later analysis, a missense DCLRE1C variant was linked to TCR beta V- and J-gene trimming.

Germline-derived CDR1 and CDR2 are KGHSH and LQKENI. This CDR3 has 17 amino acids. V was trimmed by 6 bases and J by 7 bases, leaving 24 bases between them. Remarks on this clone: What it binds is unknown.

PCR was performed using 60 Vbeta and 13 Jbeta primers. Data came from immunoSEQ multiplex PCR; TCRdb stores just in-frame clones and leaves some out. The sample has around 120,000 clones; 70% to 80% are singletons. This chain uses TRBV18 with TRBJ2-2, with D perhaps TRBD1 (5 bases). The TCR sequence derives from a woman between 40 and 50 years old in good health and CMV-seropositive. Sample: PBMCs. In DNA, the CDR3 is TGTGCCAGCTCGTCTCCCGCCGCGGCGCAGGGCCACGGGGAGCTGTTTTTT. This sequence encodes CASSSPAAAQGHGELFF.